This entry describes one TCR beta chain. Its matching antigen is unknown. The data were obtained in a study of T cell responses to AZD1222 COVID-19 vaccine. V shed 2 bases and J shed 7 bases, with 13 bases lying between them. There are 14 residues in the CDR3. The germline CDR1 and CDR2 sequences are SGDLS and YYNGEE. Libraries were prepared by immunoSEQ multiplex PCR; TCRdb keeps only in-frame clonotypes and omits some of them. The sample yields about 150,000 clones, 90% seen once. Findings and caveats of the study: Among spike-specific TCRs, nearly half reportedly target unmutated variant regions. Spike-spanning, vaccine-associated CD4 TCRs were dominant at 160-218 and 743-854. Seropositive AZD1222 recipients at baseline numbered only 6 or 7. Receipt of two AZD1222 doses was followed by a rise in Spike-specific TCR breadth and depth.

The sample here was peripheral blood, taken on day 0 of AZD1222 vaccination. The sequence was obtained from an adult in good health. V is TRBV9 and J is TRBJ2-1; maybe TRBD1 (5 bases). The CDR3 DNA reads as TGTGCCAGCAGCGTCCAACAGGTAGCAAATGAGCAGTTCTTC. As protein: CASSVQQVANEQFF.